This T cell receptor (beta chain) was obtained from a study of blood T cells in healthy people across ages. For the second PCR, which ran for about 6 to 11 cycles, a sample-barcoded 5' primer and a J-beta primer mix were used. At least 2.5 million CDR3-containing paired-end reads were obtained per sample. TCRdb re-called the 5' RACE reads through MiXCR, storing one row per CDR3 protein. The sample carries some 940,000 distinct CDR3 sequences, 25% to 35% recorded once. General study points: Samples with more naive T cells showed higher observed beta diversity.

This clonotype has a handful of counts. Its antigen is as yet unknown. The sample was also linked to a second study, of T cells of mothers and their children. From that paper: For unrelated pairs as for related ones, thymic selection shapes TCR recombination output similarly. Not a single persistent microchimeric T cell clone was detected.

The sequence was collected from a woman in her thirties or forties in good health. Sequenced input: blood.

The CDR3 nucleotides read TGCAGTGCCATGGCGATACGCTCCTACGAGCAGTACTTC. Amino acid sequence: CSAMAIRSYEQYF. The chain recombines TRBV20-1 with TRBJ2-4; D gene unclear. The J call may be in error: the DNA end matches TRBJ2-7 better. Germline CDR1 DFQATT, CDR2 SNEGSKA (reference sequence). This CDR3 is 13 amino acids long.